This T cell receptor (beta chain) is from a study of shared clonotypes between healthy human individuals. Study-wide results and caveats: Estimated clonotype richness was generally higher in naive than memory subsets.

Comment on this clone: The antigen is undetermined.

Caucasian adults residing in Nashville, Tennessee made up all the donors. Researchers partitioned CD4+ cells into CD45RA+ naive and CD45RA-negative memory subsets. With 5 bases removed from V and 4 bases from J, the gap between germline ends came to 14 bases. CDR3 length: 15 amino acids. Germline V gene sequence: CDR1 SSHAT, CDR2 FNYEAQ (reference sequence). The DNA input per sorted-subset replicate PCR was 200 ng, corresponding to some 33,000 T cell genomes. The protocol was immunoSEQ multiplex PCR, while the TCRdb copy is restricted to in-frame clones and leaves out a portion. The sample consists of over 950,000 clones, about 72% of them appearing once.

Specimen: memory CD4+ T cells from PBMCs. Sample subset: CD45RA-negative fraction. The gene calls are TRBV7-7 and TRBJ2-2; TRBD2 might be the D (5 bases). This sequence originates from a man aged 18 to 29 in good health. Some clones in this sample may be carry-over from other donors' samples. The chain's CDR3 is CASSLAKSGTGELFF. The CDR3 nucleotides read TGTGCCAGCAGCCTGGCGAAAAGCGGCACCGGGGAGCTGTTTTTT.